This TCR beta chain was sequenced in a study of cytomegalovirus exposure and HLA in healthy donors. Study results and limitations: In a later analysis, TCR beta V- and J-gene trimming showed a link to a missense DCLRE1C variant.

With 4 bases clipped from V and 7 bases from J, the junction kept 11 bases outside the gene matches. This CDR3 has 15 amino acids. The germline V gene encodes CDR1 SGHDT and CDR2 YYEEEE. In regard to this clone: What it binds is unknown.

Each of the donors was a healthy bone marrow donor. This PCR relied on a set of 60 Vbeta primers and 13 Jbeta primers. Profiled with immunoSEQ multiplex PCR; TCRdb holds only in-frame clones, not every one. The sample lists around 160,000 clones, nearly 80% occurring once. This sequence joins TRBV5-6 and TRBJ1-2; 9 bases are a match to TRBD1. Sequencing was done on a sample of PBMCs. The receptor comes from a middle-aged man in good health and CMV-seropositive. CDR3 protein: CASSEQGAGYGGYTF. The CDR3 DNA reads as TGTGCCAGCAGCGAACAGGGGGCAGGGTATGGTGGCTACACCTTC.